This passage covers 9 T cell receptor beta chains from one sample sequenced in a study of T cell responses to AZD1222 COVID-19 vaccine. Sequencing was performed with immunoSEQ multiplex PCR; in TCRdb, only in-frame clones are kept and a portion is missing. The data hold about 120,000 clones, with 85% to 95% observed a single time. The starting material was peripheral blood, obtained 28 days after the second AZD1222 dose. The receptors were sampled from an adult who received the AZD1222 COVID-19 vaccine.

The chain is built from TRBV9 and TRBJ2-3; 8 bases align to TRBD2. The length of the CDR3 is 16 residues. Germline values: CDR1 SGDLS, CDR2 YYNGEE. V dropped 3 bases and J dropped 3; count of bases not matched to a gene: 9. The CDR3 DNA is TGTGCCAGCAGCGATACCGGGACTAGGATAACAGATACGCAGTATTTT. Its translation: CASSDTGTRITDTQYF.

This clone was found a few times. The chain couples TRBV21-1 to TRBJ1-2. TRBV21-1 is a pseudogene segment. This CDR3 spans 11 amino acids. The CDR3 spells CASKLRDGYTF. CDR3 DNA: TGTGCCAGCAAGCTACGTGATGGCTACACCTTC.

This clone appeared a single time. The chain joins TRBV15 to TRBJ2-7, with D hard to call. Germline values: CDR1 LNHNV, CDR2 YYDKDF (reference sequence). This CDR3 contains 15 residues. V was cut by 3 bases and J by 2 bases, with 14 bases left in between. This CDR3 reads CATSSNYRAPYEQYF. CDR3 nucleotides: TGTGCCACCAGCAGTAACTACAGAGCTCCCTACGAGCAGTACTTC. Using reference TRBV15 and TRBJ2-7 for the parts outside the CDR3, the full variable domain is DAMVIQNPRYQVTQFGKPVTLSCSQTLNHNVMYWYQQKSSQAPKLLFHYYDKDFNNEADTPDNFQSRRPNTSFCFLDIRSPGLGDTAMYLCATSSNYRAPYEQYFGPGTRLTVT.

The genes are TRBV2 and TRBJ1-5; weak D call: TRBD1 (6 bases). Germline CDR1 SNHLY, CDR2 FYNNEI. Trimming cost V 5 bases and J 4 bases, with 15 bases left between them. CDR3 length equals 15 residues. The CDR3 sequence is CASSLRTGLNQPQHF. The CDR3 bases are TGTGCCAGCAGTTTACGCACAGGGCTAAATCAGCCCCAGCATTTT.

The chain recombines TRBV12-3 or TRBV12-4 with TRBJ1-2; D gene ambiguous. V gave up 5 bases and J gave up 8 bases, with 12 bases separating them. This CDR3 spans 12 amino acids. DNA for the CDR3: TGTGCCAGCAGTCCGCCCTTAGGGGGCTACACCTTC. Translated, it gives CASSPPLGGYTF.

This chain links TRBV20-1 with TRBJ2-1; no clear D gene. Germline values: CDR1 DFQATT, CDR2 SNEGSKA (reference sequence). V was trimmed by 1 base and J by 12 bases, leaving 10 bases between them. CDR3 length: 11 amino acids. CDR3 in amino acids: CSARGPFGQFF. CDR3 coding DNA: TGCAGTGCTAGAGGGCCTTTCGGGCAGTTCTTC.

This clone occurred a few times. The chain employs TRBV11-2 and TRBJ2-3; 8 positions match TRBD2. The CDR3 loop spans 15 amino acids. The germline V gene encodes CDR1 SGHAT and CDR2 FQNNGV. Germline trimming cut 0 bases from V and 3 bases from J; bases unmatched to any gene: 2. CDR3 amino acids: CASSLEGGRTDTQYF. CDR3 DNA: TGTGCCAGCAGCTTAGAAGGCGGGAGGACAGATACGCAGTATTTT. The full variable domain, in which reference TRBV11-2 and TRBJ2-3 provide the parts outside the CDR3, is EAGVAQSPRYKIIEKRQSVAFWCNPISGHATLYWYQQILGQGPKLLIQFQNNGVVDDSQLPKDRFSAERLKGVDSTLKIQPAKLEDSAVYLCASSLEGGRTDTQYFGPGTRLTVL.

The V call is TRBV9, the J call TRBJ2-7, with TRBD2 matching over 11 bases. This CDR3 is built from 14 residues. Looked up from germline, CDR1 is SGDLS and CDR2 is YYNGEE. After removal of 5 bases from V and 5 bases from J, the junction contained 6 bases not matched to a gene. CDR3 DNA sequence: TGTGCCAGCAGTTCTAGCGGGAGGTTCGACGAGCAGTACTTC. Residues: CASSSSGRFDEQYF.

The chain employs TRBV7-8 and TRBJ2-5; 9 bases align to TRBD1. The V segment lost 1 base and the J segment 9 bases; nucleotides outside the gene matches: 6. Germline V gene data show CDR1 as SGHVS and CDR2 as FQNEAQ. This CDR3 is 14 amino acids long. The DNA for the CDR3 is TGTGCCAGCAGCTTAGTCGGCGGGGACAGGGCCCAGTACTTC. It translates to CASSLVGGDRAQYF.